Listed here is a single T cell receptor (beta chain). Using immunoSEQ multiplex PCR, the repertoire was profiled, and TCRdb retains in-frame clones only, with some absent. The repertoire holds fewer than 150,000 clones, with around 88% as singletons. Donors came from a validation cohort of over a hundred subjects, distinct from the first 666-subject cohort. Germline trimming cut 4 bases from V and 0 bases from J; bases unmatched to any gene: 4. This CDR3 is built from 14 residues. The data stem from a study of cytomegalovirus exposure and HLA in healthy donors. The sequence was obtained from a woman younger than 30 in good health and CMV-seropositive. The V and J genes are TRBV5-7 and TRBJ2-7; 7 bases line up with TRBD1. TRBV5-7 has ORF status, its function being uncertain. The sequenced sample consisted of PBMCs. CDR3 loop: CASSTGQDSYEQYF. The CDR3 nucleotides read TGTGCCAGCAGCACTGGACAGGACTCCTACGAGCAGTACTTC.